Listed below are T cell receptor beta chains from one sample, sequenced in a study of control samples from healthy donors and cancer patients. Using immunoSEQ multiplex PCR, the repertoire was profiled, and TCRdb retains in-frame clones only, with some absent. The sample consists of under 150,000 clones, around 86% of them appearing once. Material: blood. Receptors were obtained from a man in his thirties or forties in good health. CDR3s leave out the opening cysteine and the closing phenylalanine or tryptophan. A clone size is listed for some rows: how often the clone was seen (once, few, many), or a class if it is expanded.

cdr3_length	v_call	j_call	clone_size	cdr3_aa
12	TRBV7-2	TRBJ2-3	.	ASSRSGSTDTQY
15	TRBV6-1	TRBJ2-5	few	ASSEGALAGGLETQY
12	TRBV27	TRBJ2-7	.	ASSPGTGLYEQY
14	TRBV4-1	TRBJ1-1	.	ASSQAGQSGNTEAF
13	TRBV9	TRBJ1-4	.	ASSVDGLGPEKLF
14	TRBV4-3	TRBJ2-1	.	ASSQVRAGVGNEQF
13	TRBV27	TRBJ2-7	.	ASTLKTGGLYEQY
10	TRBV21-1	TRBJ2-4	.	ASSKARRDQY
12	TRBV24-1	TRBJ1-2	once	ATSDLSDRGGYT
15	TRBV4-1	TRBJ2-3	.	ASSQEYNGRALDTQY
13	TRBV2	TRBJ2-3	.	ASSLGLPGGHTQY
13	TRBV9	TRBJ1-1	.	ASSGPPVGGTEAF
13	TRBV15	TRBJ1-6	.	ATRDRSSYNSPLH
10	TRBV11-2	TRBJ1-1	.	ASSFTGMGAF
14	TRBV7-6	TRBJ2-3	.	ASSPRTSGGPDTQY
13	TRBV11-2	TRBJ2-3	.	ASSLDPLQGGTQY
14	TRBV27	TRBJ1-5	.	ASSTMGATRSQPQH
14	TRBV4-3	TRBJ2-7	once	ASSQDRSNPSYEQY
11	TRBV7-9	TRBJ1-4	once	ASSKTTNEKLF
12	TRBV10-3	TRBJ1-1	.	AISEIKDGTEAF
13	TRBV6-5	TRBJ1-6	.	ASRTGQGDNSPLH
9	TRBV6-5	TRBJ2-3	.	ASTHTDTQY
13	TRBV7-7	TRBJ2-2	.	ASSSDNGEAGELF
11	TRBV19	TRBJ2-5	.	ATQTSIGKTQY
14	TRBV7-2	TRBJ2-3	.	ASSLGSTGGLDTQY
12	TRBV29-1	TRBJ1-1	.	SVASPTDNTEAF
13	TRBV27	TRBJ1-3	once	ASSLRPYSGNTIY
12	TRBV15	TRBJ2-4	.	ATSRELAKNIQY
12	TRBV7-9	TRBJ1-1	.	AGLRGTKNTEAF
14	TRBV7-3	TRBJ2-2	.	ASRAGDTGATGELF
14	TRBV7-8	TRBJ2-7	.	ASSLGGRDSDYEQY
12	TRBV5-1	TRBJ2-3	.	ASSLPPHTDTQY
13	TRBV3-1/TRBV3-2	TRBJ2-5	.	ASSQGRDLGETQY
12	TRBV2	TRBJ2-7	.	ASSTGQRVGEQY
13	TRBV25-1	TRBJ2-7	.	ASSEGGGVPYEQY
12	TRBV27	TRBJ1-4	.	ASSYGGPGEKLF
13	TRBV3-1/TRBV3-2	TRBJ1-2	.	ASSEQGRLYYGYT
11	TRBV12-3/TRBV12-4	TRBJ2-3	.	ASRSGGTDTQY
14	TRBV11-3	TRBJ2-1	.	ASSFRRELPRNEQF
13	TRBV6-5	TRBJ2-7	.	ASSNEGTGIYEQY